The text below deals with one T cell receptor beta chain. This sample is part of a study of blood T cell repertoires in COVID-19. Study-wide context: Samples taken during acute and convalescent COVID-19 were collected in the United States, Italy and Spain. PBMCs, B-cell-depleted T cells, or T cells provided the cDNA or gDNA that made up the material.

This CDR3 has 16 amino acids. Germline loops: CDR1 MRHNA, CDR2 SNTAGT. Trimming took 2 bases from V and 4 from J; bases not matched to a gene: 6. In the original processing: Cell counts per sample came from amplifying reference gene primers. Only in-frame clones appear in the TCRdb table, and some are missing; sequencing was by immunoSEQ multiplex PCR. V and J calls and clone size are given by that table; D and trimming were obtained from the DNA. The table includes some 220,000 clones, roughly four fifths detected once. This receptor was identified in a middle-aged man with acute or convalescent COVID-19. The chain employs TRBV6-4 and TRBJ1-2; TRBD1 agrees at 11 bases. Sequencing was performed on peripheral blood. CDR3: CASSDPGQGAGYGYTF. The CDR3 DNA follows: TGTGCCAGCAGTGACCCCGGACAGGGGGCCGGCTATGGCTACACCTTC.